The 18 T cell receptor beta chains below come from one sample, sequenced in a study of tumor-infiltrating lymphocytes in localized non-small cell lung cancer (dated by TCRdb to the early 2020s). The library was prepared using the immunoSEQ multiplex PCR assay. TCRdb obtained this table from immuneACCESS and retained in-frame rearrangements with V and J assigned. These tables miss some clones; where compared with another copy, unresolved V genes account for less than half of the shortfall, and the remainder is unexplained. This sample lists 6,000 to 7,500 clones; around two thirds were detected once. Of the sample, about 7.1% falls within the top ten clones. The sample taken for sequencing was uninvolved lung tissue not adjacent to the tumor. The receptors originated from a human donor with non-small cell lung cancer.

The rearrangement links TRBV29-1 to TRBJ1-1, with 7 bases lining up with TRBD1. V was clipped by 6 bases and J by 11 bases; unmatched bases: 12. This CDR3 comprises 12 residues. Germline V gene sequence: CDR1 SQVTM, CDR2 ANQGSEA. The CDR3 nucleotides are TGCAGCGTGGTCAAGGGGGCCCGGGGCGCTTTCTTT. Its protein product is CSVVKGARGAFF.

The chain joins TRBV2 to TRBJ2-4; D gene unclear. The CDR3 runs 15 residues. V lost 8 bases and J 2 bases, leaving 16 bases between the germline ends. The germline V gene encodes CDR1 SNHLY and CDR2 FYNNEI. CDR3 sequence: CASQTASPPKNIQYF. CDR3 bases: TGTGCCAGCCAGACGGCGAGCCCACCCAAAAACATTCAGTACTTC.

CDR3 loop: CASSPRRFYGDLSYEQYF. CDR3 in DNA: TGTGCCAGCAGCCCCCGACGGTTTTACGGGGACCTCTCCTACGAGCAGTACTTC. This chain links TRBV5-6 with TRBJ2-7; D is perhaps TRBD1 or TRBD2 (5 bases each). V was trimmed by 4 bases and J by 0 bases, leaving 23 bases between them. The CDR3 length is 18 residues. Germline assignment: CDR1 SGHDT and CDR2 YYEEEE.

This chain joins TRBV6-5 and TRBJ1-1, with a weak D call TRBD1 (6 bases). The CDR3 has 16 residues. V was trimmed by 4 bases and J by 1 base, leaving 16 bases between them. Germline-derived CDR1 and CDR2 are MNHEY and SVGAGI. In DNA form, the CDR3 reads TGTGCCAGCAGTTCGAGGGGGTGGGGCCCGAACACTGAAGCTTTCTTT. This sequence encodes CASSSRGWGPNTEAFF.

With respect to this clone: The junction departs from germline at one end; a sequencing error may be responsible. V gene TRBV7-7 combines with J gene TRBJ2-5, with 11 bases that match TRBD2. The CDR3 is made up of 16 amino acids. CDR1 and CDR2 from the germline V gene are SSHAT and FNYEAQ (reference sequence). CDR3 sequence: CASSLRLAGGQETQYF. The CDR3 DNA sequence: TGTGCTAGCAGCTTAAGGCTAGCGGGGGGCCAAGAGACCCAGTACTTC.

The chain carries TRBV19 and TRBJ2-3, with D possibly being TRBD1 (6 bases). Germline V gives CDR1 LNHDA, CDR2 SQIVND (reference sequence). Trimming stripped 3 bases from V and 2 bases from J, with 15 bases between. There are 16 residues in the CDR3. CDR3 in DNA: TGTGCCAGTAGTATTGCCTCGACAGGCCCCACAGATACGCAGTATTTT. It specifies CASSIASTGPTDTQYF.

The chain carries TRBV7-2 and TRBJ2-7; D unresolved. The CDR3 extends over 14 amino acids. The germline V gene encodes CDR1 SGHTA and CDR2 FQGNSA. V dropped 1 base and J dropped 0 bases, with 7 bases sitting between them. In DNA form, the CDR3 reads TGTGCCAGCAGCTTAGAGACCGACTCCTACGAGCAGTACTTC. Residues: CASSLETDSYEQYF. The full variable domain, completed using reference TRBV7-2 and TRBJ2-7, is GAGVSQSPSNKVTEKGKDVELRCDPISGHTALYWYRQSLGQGLEFLIYFQGNSAPDKSGLPSDRFSAERTGGSVSTLTIQRTQQEDSAVYLCASSLETDSYEQYFGPGTRLTVT.

The genes are TRBV5-1 and TRBJ1-5; D is possibly TRBD1 (6 bases). The CDR3 contains 14 residues. Trimming removed 4 bases from V and 3 bases from J, with 11 bases in between. The V gene's germline CDR1 is SGHRS and CDR2 YFSETQ. CDR3 in amino acids: CASSPDSPNQPQHF. The CDR3 bases are TGCGCCAGCAGCCCGGACAGCCCCAATCAGCCCCAGCATTTT.

The rearrangement joins TRBV25-1 to TRBJ2-1; 10 bases map to TRBD2. The CDR3 loop spans 16 amino acids. The germline V gene has CDR1 MGHDK and CDR2 SYGVNS. V lost 1 base to trimming and J lost 9 bases; unmatched junction nucleotides: 9. CDR3 sequence reads: CASSEFHGTSAGEQFF. In DNA, the CDR3 is TGTGCCAGCAGTGAATTTCATGGGACTAGCGCTGGTGAGCAGTTCTTC.

The sample holds a few counts of this clone. The chain employs TRBV6-1 and TRBJ1-1, with D possibly being TRBD1 (6 bases). V was trimmed by 1 base and J by 3 bases, leaving 15 bases between them. The CDR3 has 16 residues. Germline CDR1 MNHNS, CDR2 SASEGT. CDR3 region: CASSEEVGGEHTEAFF. Written as DNA, the CDR3 is TGTGCCAGCAGTGAAGAGGTGGGGGGCGAGCACACTGAAGCTTTCTTT.

A few counts support this clone. The chain carries TRBV29-1 and TRBJ1-1; D possibly corresponds to TRBD1 (5 bases). The germline V gene encodes CDR1 SQVTM and CDR2 ANQGSEA. Deletions cut 7 bases from V and 0 bases from J, with 15 bases between. CDR3 length: 14 amino acids. CDR3 region: CSGGTGTVNTEAFF. The CDR3 bases are TGCAGCGGGGGTACCGGGACGGTGAACACTGAAGCTTTCTTT.

The chain has TRBV4-1 and TRBJ2-7; D is perhaps TRBD2 (6 bases). Germline-derived CDR1 and CDR2 are MGHRA and YSYEKL. This CDR3 contains 15 residues. V dropped 3 bases and J dropped 3 bases, with 15 bases sitting between them. The CDR3 DNA sequence: TGCGCCAGCAGCCACGGGGACTTGCAGGGCTACGAGCAGTACTTC. Protein: CASSHGDLQGYEQYF.

The V and J genes are TRBV6-1 and TRBJ1-6; no reliable D call. CDR1 and CDR2 from the germline V gene are MNHNS and SASEGT. This CDR3 comprises 11 residues. Trimming took 5 bases from V and 13 from J, leaving 9 bases between them. This chain's CDR3 is CASSNEGPLHF. The CDR3 coding sequence is TGTGCCAGCAGTAACGAGGGCCCCCTCCACTTT.

This rearrangement joins TRBV2 to TRBJ1-2, with D perhaps matching TRBD1 (5 bases). Germline values: CDR1 SNHLY, CDR2 FYNNEI. The V end lost 8 bases, the J end lost 4 bases, and 23 bases lay between the germline ends. This CDR3 comprises 16 residues. The CDR3: CASLPGRSNYAYGYTF. DNA for the CDR3: TGTGCCAGCCTTCCGGGACGGAGTAACTACGCCTATGGCTACACCTTC. Drawing the rest from reference TRBV2 and TRBJ1-2, the complete variable domain is EPEVTQTPSHQVTQMGQEVILRCVPISNHLYFYWYRQILGQKVEFLVSFYNNEISEKSEIFDDQFSVERPDGSNFTLKIRSTKLEDSAMYFCASLPGRSNYAYGYTFGSGTRLTVV.

This chain connects TRBV27 to TRBJ2-5, with D possibly being TRBD1 (5 bases). The germline V gene encodes CDR1 MNHEY and CDR2 SMNVEV (reference sequence). V lost 0 bases and J lost 2, with 10 bases in between. This CDR3 comprises 15 residues. DNA of the CDR3: TGTGCCAGCAGTTTATCGTTCGGACAACAAGAGACCCAGTACTTC. Translated: CASSLSFGQQETQYF.

The chain recombines TRBV10-3 with TRBJ2-1, with D uncertain. CDR1 and CDR2 (germline): ENHRY, SYGVKD. Trimming pared 8 bases from V and 1 base from J, leaving 15 bases between. This CDR3 is built from 15 residues. Here the CDR3 reads CAILRGPGSYNEQFF. The CDR3 DNA sequence: TGTGCCATCTTAAGAGGCCCAGGATCCTACAATGAGCAGTTCTTC.

The chain couples TRBV5-1 to TRBJ2-3, with 10 bases lining up with TRBD2. This CDR3 has 15 amino acids. J lost 0 bases, V lost 7 bases, and 5 bases had no gene match. Germline V lookup: CDR1 SGHRS, CDR2 YFSETQ. The CDR3 spells CASWQAGGSTDTQYF. The CDR3 DNA reads TGCGCCAGCTGGCAAGCGGGGGGGAGCACAGATACGCAGTATTTT. The complete variable domain, with remaining parts taken from reference TRBV5-1 and TRBJ2-3, reads KAGVTQTPRYLIKTRGQQVTLSCSPISGHRSVSWYQQTPGQGLQFLFEYFSETQRNKGNFPGRFSGRQFSNSRSEMNVSTLELGDSALYLCASWQAGGSTDTQYFGPGTRLTVL.

The chain couples TRBV7-3 to TRBJ2-3; maybe TRBD2 (5 bases). Germline V gives CDR1 SGHTA, CDR2 FQGTGA. The V and J ends lost 1 base and 1 base respectively, with 9 bases between them. The CDR3 is made up of 15 amino acids. The CDR3 loop reads CASSLIPSRTDTQYF. CDR3 DNA: TGTGCCAGCAGCTTAATACCTAGCCGCACAGATACGCAGTATTTT.